The present TCR beta chain was sequenced within a study of OX40 agonist ivuxolimab in advanced cancers. Study-wide context: Of mixed ages from roughly 23 to 80 and averaging approximately 60 years, the group was about 86% male. Three patients responded partially, comprising one with hepatocellular carcinoma and two with cutaneous melanoma.

In the case of this clone: Its antigen is currently unknown.

V lost 3 bases to trimming and J lost 1 base, with 9 bases between them. CDR1 is LNHDA, CDR2 SQIVND, per germline (reference sequence). This CDR3 is 14 amino acids long. Clones were read by immunoSEQ multiplex PCR, and TCRdb kept only the in-frame ones, dropping some. The table has under 150,000 clones, just over 90% seen once. Study results and caveats: CD4+ and CD8+ blood T cells expanded clonally by week 6 at 0.1 to 3.0 mg/kg.

The sequencing here drew on CD4+ or CD8+ T cells sorted from blood, taken in a trial of the OX40 agonist ivuxolimab. This clonotype was sampled from an adult with an advanced solid tumor such as melanoma, head and neck, liver or kidney cancer. The chain uses TRBV19 and TRBJ1-1; maybe TRBD1 (6 bases). CDR3 DNA sequence: TGTGCCAGTAGTATTTGGGGACAGAACACTGAAGCTTTCTTT. Protein sequence: CASSIWGQNTEAFF.